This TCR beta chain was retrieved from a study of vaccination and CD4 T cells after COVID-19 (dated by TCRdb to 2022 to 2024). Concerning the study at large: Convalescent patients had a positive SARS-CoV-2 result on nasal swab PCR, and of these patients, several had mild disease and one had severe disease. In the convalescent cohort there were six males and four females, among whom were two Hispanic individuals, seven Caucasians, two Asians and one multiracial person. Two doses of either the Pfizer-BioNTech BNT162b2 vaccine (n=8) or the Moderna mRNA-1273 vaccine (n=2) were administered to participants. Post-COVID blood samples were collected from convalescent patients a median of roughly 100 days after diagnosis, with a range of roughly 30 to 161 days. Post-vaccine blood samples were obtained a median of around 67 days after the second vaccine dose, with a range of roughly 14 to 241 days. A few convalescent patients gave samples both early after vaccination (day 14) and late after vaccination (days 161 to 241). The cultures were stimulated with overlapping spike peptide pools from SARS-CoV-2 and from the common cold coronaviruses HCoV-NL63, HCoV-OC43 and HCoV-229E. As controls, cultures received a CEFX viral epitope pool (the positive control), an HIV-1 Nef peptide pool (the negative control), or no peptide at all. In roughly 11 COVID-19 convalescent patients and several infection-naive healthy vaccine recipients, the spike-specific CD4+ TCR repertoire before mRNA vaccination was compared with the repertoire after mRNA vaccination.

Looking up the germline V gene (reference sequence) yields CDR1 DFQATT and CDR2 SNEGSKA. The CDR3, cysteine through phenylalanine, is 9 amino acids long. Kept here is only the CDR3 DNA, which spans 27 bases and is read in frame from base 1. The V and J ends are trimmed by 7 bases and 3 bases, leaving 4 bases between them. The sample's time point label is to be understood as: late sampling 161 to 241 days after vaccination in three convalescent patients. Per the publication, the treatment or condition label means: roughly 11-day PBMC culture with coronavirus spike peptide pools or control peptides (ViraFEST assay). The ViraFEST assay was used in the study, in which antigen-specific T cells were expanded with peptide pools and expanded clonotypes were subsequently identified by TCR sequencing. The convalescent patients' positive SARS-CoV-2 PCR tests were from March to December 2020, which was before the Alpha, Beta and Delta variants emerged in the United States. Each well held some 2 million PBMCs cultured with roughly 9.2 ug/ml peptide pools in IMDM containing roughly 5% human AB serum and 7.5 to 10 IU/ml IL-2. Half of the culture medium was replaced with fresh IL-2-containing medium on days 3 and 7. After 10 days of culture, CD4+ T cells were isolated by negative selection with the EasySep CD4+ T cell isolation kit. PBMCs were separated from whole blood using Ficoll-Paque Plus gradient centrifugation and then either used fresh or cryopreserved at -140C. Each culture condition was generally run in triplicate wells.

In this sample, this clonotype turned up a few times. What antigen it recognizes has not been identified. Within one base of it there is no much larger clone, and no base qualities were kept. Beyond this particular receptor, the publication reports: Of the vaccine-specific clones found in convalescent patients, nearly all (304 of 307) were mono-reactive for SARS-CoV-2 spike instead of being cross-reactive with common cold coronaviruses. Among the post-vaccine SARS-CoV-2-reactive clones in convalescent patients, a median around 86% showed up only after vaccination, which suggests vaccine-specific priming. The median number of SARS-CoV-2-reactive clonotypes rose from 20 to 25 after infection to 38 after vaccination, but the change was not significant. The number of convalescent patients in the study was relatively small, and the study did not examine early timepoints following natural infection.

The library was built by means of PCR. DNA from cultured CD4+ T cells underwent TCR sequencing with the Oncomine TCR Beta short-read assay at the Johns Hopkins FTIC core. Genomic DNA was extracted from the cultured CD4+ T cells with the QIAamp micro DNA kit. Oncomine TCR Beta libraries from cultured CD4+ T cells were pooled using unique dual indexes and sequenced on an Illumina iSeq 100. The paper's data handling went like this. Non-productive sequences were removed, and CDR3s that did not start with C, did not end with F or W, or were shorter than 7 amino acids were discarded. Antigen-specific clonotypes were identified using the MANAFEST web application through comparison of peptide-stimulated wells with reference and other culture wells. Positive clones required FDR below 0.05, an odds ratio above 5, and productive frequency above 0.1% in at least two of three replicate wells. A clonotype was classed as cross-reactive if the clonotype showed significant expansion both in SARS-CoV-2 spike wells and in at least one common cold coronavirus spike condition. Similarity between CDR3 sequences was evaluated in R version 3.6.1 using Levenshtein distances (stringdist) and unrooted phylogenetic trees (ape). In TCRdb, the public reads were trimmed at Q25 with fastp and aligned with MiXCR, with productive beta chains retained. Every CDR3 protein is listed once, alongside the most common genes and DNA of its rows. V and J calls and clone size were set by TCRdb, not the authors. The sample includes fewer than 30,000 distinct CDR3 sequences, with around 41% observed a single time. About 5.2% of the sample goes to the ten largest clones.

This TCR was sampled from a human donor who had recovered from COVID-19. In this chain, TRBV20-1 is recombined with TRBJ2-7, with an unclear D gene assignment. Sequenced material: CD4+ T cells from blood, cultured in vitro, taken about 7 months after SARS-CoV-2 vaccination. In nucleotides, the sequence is TGCAGTGGGGGCTACGAGCAGTACTTC. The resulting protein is CSGGYEQYF.